This TCR beta chain comes out of a study of shared clonotypes between healthy human individuals. Study outcomes and limitations: Only blood underwent sampling, and tissue repertoires likely differ.

The run depth of the assay was deep. Using immunoSEQ multiplex PCR, the repertoire was profiled, and TCRdb retains in-frame clones only, with some absent. The table records approximately 500,000 clones, 90% to 97% of them present only once. This clone has just a few counts. Its antigen remains unknown. It was into CD45RA+ naive and CD45RA-negative memory subsets that the CD4+ cells were split. This CDR3 spans 13 amino acids. Germline values: CDR1 MNHEY, CDR2 SMNVEV (reference sequence). Trimming left V 3 bases short and J 5 bases short, with 10 bases between. Material for sequencing was naive CD4+ T cells sorted from blood. Subset here: CD45RA+ positively selected. This clonotype was obtained from a woman in her twenties or thirties in good health. This chain connects TRBV27 to TRBJ1-2; D not certain. CDR3 loop: CASSFGGEYGYTF. The CDR3 bases are TGTGCCAGCAGTTTCGGTGGCGAATATGGCTACACCTTC.